These 20 T cell receptor beta chains came from one sample sequenced in a study of shared clonotypes between healthy human individuals. The protocol was immunoSEQ multiplex PCR, while the TCRdb copy is restricted to in-frame clones and leaves out a portion. The sample yields around 2.1 million clones, about 93% seen once. It was CD45RO-negative cells, positively selected for CCR7, that made up naive CD8 cells, with terminally differentiated effector memory CD45RA+ cells excluded. Sequencing used naive CD8+ T cells from PBMCs. Receptors originate from a man aged 18 to 29 in good health. Some clones in this sample may be carry-over from other donors' samples.

This chain links TRBV7-6 with TRBJ2-2, with TRBD2 matching over 7 bases. V was pared by 1 base and J by 4 bases, with 12 bases of the junction left unmatched. The CDR3 totals 18 residues. Per the germline V gene, CDR1 is SGHVS and CDR2 is FNYEAQ. The CDR3 DNA follows: TGTGCCAGCAGCTTAGGCGTGGCGGGAGAGCGCGGCACCGGGGAGCTGTTTTTT. This translates into CASSLGVAGERGTGELFF.

The chain uses TRBV25-1 and TRBJ2-3, with D hard to call. This CDR3 is built from 14 residues. Trimming took 2 bases from V and 2 from J, leaving 8 bases between them. Germline V gives CDR1 MGHDK, CDR2 SYGVNS. DNA for the CDR3: TGTGCCAGCAGTGAAACGACCTTCACAGATACGCAGTATTTT. Translated: CASSETTFTDTQYF.

The table lists this clone with a count of one. CDR3 coding DNA: TGTGCCAGCAGCCCACCCATCGGGGCCACCGGGGAGCTGTTTTTT. Protein product: CASSPPIGATGELFF. The V and J genes are TRBV7-9 and TRBJ2-2; D tentatively reads TRBD1 or TRBD2 (5 bases each). Germline assignment: CDR1 SEHNR and CDR2 FQNEAQ (reference sequence). Trimming took 5 bases from V and 4 from J, leaving 14 bases between them. This CDR3 is built from 15 residues.

V and J are TRBV11-3 and TRBJ2-2; D is unclear. CDR3 length equals 17 residues. Deletions cut 3 bases from V and 5 bases from J, with 19 bases between. Germline V lookup: CDR1 SGHNT, CDR2 YENEEA. This CDR3 is CASSFSSTLWGTGELFF. As DNA, the CDR3 is TGTGCCAGCAGCTTCTCCTCTACTCTGTGGGGAACCGGGGAGCTGTTTTTT.

This rearrangement joins TRBV28 to TRBJ1-2; no firm D call. The CDR3 extends over 12 amino acids. Between the trimmed V and J ends, which lost 10 bases and 3 bases, there was a span of 12 bases. Germline CDR1 and CDR2: MDHEN and SYDVKM. CDR3 residues: CATPDLDYGYTF. The CDR3 DNA follows: TGTGCCACCCCGGACCTAGACTATGGCTACACCTTC.

DNA of the CDR3: TGTGCCAGCAGCGGAGGGGATCTCCAAGAGACCCAGTACTTC. Protein sequence: CASSGGDLQETQYF. V is TRBV9 and J is TRBJ2-5; tentatively, D is TRBD1 or TRBD2 (5 bases each). The V and J ends lost 3 bases and 1 base respectively, with 10 bases between them. Germline V gene sequence: CDR1 SGDLS, CDR2 YYNGEE. The CDR3 sequence is 14 residues long. Full variable domain (outside the CDR3, taken from reference TRBV9 and TRBJ2-5): DSGVTQTPKHLITATGQRVTLRCSPRSGDLSVYWYQQSLDQGLQFLIQYYNGEERAKGNILERFSAQQFPDLHSELNLSSLELGDSALYFCASSGGDLQETQYFGPGTRLLVL.

V usage is TRBV7-2 and J usage is TRBJ2-7; D is unclear. Trimming shortened V by 5 bases and J by 3 bases, and 11 bases separated the two germline ends. The CDR3 contains 13 residues. Germline CDR1 and CDR2: SGHTA and FQGNSA. CDR3 sequence (DNA): TGTGCCAGCAGCGTGAGTTTTCTCTACGAGCAGTACTTC. This gives the protein CASSVSFLYEQYF.

The chain employs TRBV5-6 and TRBJ2-1; tentatively, D is TRBD1 or TRBD2 (5 bases each). The CDR3 is made up of 12 amino acids. Between the trimmed V and J ends, which lost 0 bases and 10 bases, there was a span of 8 bases. Germline V lookup: CDR1 SGHDT, CDR2 YYEEEE. For the CDR3, the DNA is TGTGCCAGCAGCTTGGGGGACCTCGAGCAGTTCTTC. Its translation is CASSLGDLEQFF.

The chain employs TRBV27 and TRBJ2-2; D not certain. This CDR3 has 14 residues. Germline values: CDR1 MNHEY, CDR2 SMNVEV (reference sequence). The V end lost 7 bases, the J end lost 0 bases, and 9 bases lay between the germline ends. The DNA for the CDR3 is TGTGCCAGCATCGGCCAGCCGAACACCGGGGAGCTGTTTTTT. Translated, it gives CASIGQPNTGELFF.

This chain joins TRBV6-1 and TRBJ1-2, with 10 bases matching TRBD1. Trimming cost V 2 bases and J 8 bases; bases outside gene matches: 5. Germline CDR1 MNHNS, CDR2 SASEGT. This CDR3 has 14 amino acids. CDR3 coding DNA: TGTGCCAGCAGTGAAACCGGGACAGGGGTAGGCTACACCTTC. Encoded protein: CASSETGTGVGYTF.

The genes are TRBV10-3 and TRBJ2-7, with 9 bases fitting TRBD2. The CDR3 runs 15 residues. V shed 7 bases and J 4 bases; nucleotides not matched to a gene: 11. The germline CDR1 and CDR2 sequences are ENHRY and SYGVKD. The CDR3 loop is CAITRGSGRQYEQYF. CDR3 nucleotide sequence: TGTGCCATCACCCGGGGGAGCGGGAGGCAGTACGAGCAGTACTTC.

CDR3 nucleotide sequence: TGTGCCACCAGCAGAAGGGGAGACAGGGAACGGATCGTCTACGAGCAGTACTTC. Translating it yields CATSRRGDRERIVYEQYF. V is TRBV15 and J is TRBJ2-7; 7 bases match TRBD1. J gave up 3 bases and V 2 bases, and 16 bases lay outside the gene matches. Germline V gene data show CDR1 as LNHNV and CDR2 as YYDKDF (reference sequence). CDR3 size: 18 residues.

The chain employs TRBV27 and TRBJ2-2, with D tentatively TRBD2 (6 bases). This CDR3 is 16 amino acids long. V lost 3 bases and J lost 4, with 15 bases in between. From germline, CDR1 is MNHEY and CDR2 SMNVEV (reference sequence). The DNA of the CDR3 is TGTGCCAGCAGTTTGGGGACTGCCGTGGGCACCGGGGAGCTGTTTTTT. Its translation: CASSLGTAVGTGELFF.

This chain links TRBV15 with TRBJ2-2; D unresolved. The CDR3 runs 15 residues. Trimming took 4 bases from V and 2 from J, leaving 11 bases between them. Germline values: CDR1 LNHNV, CDR2 YYDKDF (reference sequence). The CDR3 DNA reads as TGTGCCACCAGCATCCGGGCAATAAACACCGGGGAGCTGTTTTTT. Residues: CATSIRAINTGELFF.

This clone was counted between two and nine times. This chain uses TRBV7-9 with TRBJ1-5; D is unresolved. Trimming removed 5 bases from V and 8 bases from J, with 16 bases in between. The CDR3 is 14 amino acids. Germline values: CDR1 SEHNR, CDR2 FQNEAQ (reference sequence). The CDR3 reads CASSPNINGEPQHF. CDR3 nucleotides: TGTGCCAGCAGCCCCAACATCAACGGTGAGCCCCAGCATTTT.

This sequence joins TRBV5-4 and TRBJ1-1, with TRBD1 as a possible D gene (6 bases). Trimming removed 0 bases from V and 6 bases from J, with 12 bases in between. There are 14 residues in the CDR3. CDR1 and CDR2 (germline): SGHNT, YYREEE (reference sequence). The CDR3 bases are TGTGCCAGCAGCTTGGGAGGGGGTTCCCCTGAAGCTTTCTTT. Amino acids: CASSLGGGSPEAFF.

V usage is TRBV9 and J usage is TRBJ2-1; 7 bases fit TRBD1. Per germline, CDR1 SGDLS and CDR2 YYNGEE. This CDR3 spans 15 amino acids. V lost 3 bases and J lost 4; bases outside the gene matches: 7. The CDR3 spells CASSDFGTDYNEQFF. In nucleotides, the CDR3 is TGTGCCAGCAGCGACTTCGGGACAGATTACAATGAGCAGTTCTTC.

This chain joins TRBV18 and TRBJ2-7; a possible D gene is TRBD2 (5 bases). The ends were cut back, 2 bases at V and 2 bases at J, with 16 bases in the middle. CDR3 length equals 16 residues. Germline assignment: CDR1 KGHSH and CDR2 LQKENI. The CDR3, as DNA: TGTGCCAGCTCACCAGATCATCTAGCTTTAACCTACGAGCAGTACTTC. Translating gives CASSPDHLALTYEQYF.

This chain uses TRBV27 with TRBJ2-1, with 11 nucleotides matching TRBD1. The CDR3 runs to 16 residues. CDR1 is MNHEY, CDR2 SMNVEV, per germline (reference sequence). V lost 1 base, J lost 8 bases, and 7 bases stayed unmatched. CDR3 coding DNA: TGTGCCAGCAGTTTATTCCGAGGGGACAGGGGGGATGAGCAGTTCTTC. Translation gives CASSLFRGDRGDEQFF.

Only one count was recorded for this clone. The sample has other DNA sequences that encode this CDR3 too. This chain joins TRBV7-9 and TRBJ1-2; 8 nucleotides align to TRBD1. Germline V gene lookup returns CDR1 SEHNR and CDR2 FQNEAQ (reference sequence). This CDR3 region has 13 residues. V lost 5 bases, J lost 4 bases, and 3 bases stayed unmatched. The CDR3 loop is CASSHGTGYGYTF. CDR3 nucleotide sequence: TGTGCCAGCAGCCATGGGACAGGCTATGGCTACACCTTC. Full variable domain (remainder filled in from reference TRBV7-9 and TRBJ1-2): DTGVSQNPRHKITKRGQNVTFRCDPISEHNRLYWYRQTLGQGPEFLTYFQNEAQLEKSRLLSDRFSAERPKGSFSTLEIQRTEQGDSAMYLCASSHGTGYGYTFGSGTRLTVV.